Detailed here is one T cell receptor (beta chain). Antigen specificity is unknown. The sample originates from a study of T-cell memory formation after mild COVID-19. This CDR3 is 13 amino acids long. V shed 1 base and J shed 7 bases, with 11 bases lying between them. Germline loops: CDR1 LGHDT, CDR2 YNNKEL (reference sequence). MiXCR was run by TCRdb on the 5' RACE reads, yielding one entry per CDR3 protein. The sample carries roughly 250,000 distinct CDR3 sequences, about 15% recorded once. Study results and limitations: Whether second-wave clones peaking at day 37 were SARS-CoV-2 specific went unconfirmed. The study detected some responding clones in pre-infection memory, suggesting cross-reactive memory joined.

The chain has TRBV3-1 and TRBJ2-7, with D tentatively TRBD1 or TRBD2 (5 bases each). Sequenced material: PBMCs or a T cell subset sorted from them (not recorded which). This sequence originates from a man aged 18 to 30 who had mild COVID-19 (a few samples of this study predate the infection). Cell type and time point are not known. The DNA of the CDR3 is TGTGCCAGCAGCCAAGCCCCGGGACGTGAGCAGTACTTC. Residues: CASSQAPGREQYF.